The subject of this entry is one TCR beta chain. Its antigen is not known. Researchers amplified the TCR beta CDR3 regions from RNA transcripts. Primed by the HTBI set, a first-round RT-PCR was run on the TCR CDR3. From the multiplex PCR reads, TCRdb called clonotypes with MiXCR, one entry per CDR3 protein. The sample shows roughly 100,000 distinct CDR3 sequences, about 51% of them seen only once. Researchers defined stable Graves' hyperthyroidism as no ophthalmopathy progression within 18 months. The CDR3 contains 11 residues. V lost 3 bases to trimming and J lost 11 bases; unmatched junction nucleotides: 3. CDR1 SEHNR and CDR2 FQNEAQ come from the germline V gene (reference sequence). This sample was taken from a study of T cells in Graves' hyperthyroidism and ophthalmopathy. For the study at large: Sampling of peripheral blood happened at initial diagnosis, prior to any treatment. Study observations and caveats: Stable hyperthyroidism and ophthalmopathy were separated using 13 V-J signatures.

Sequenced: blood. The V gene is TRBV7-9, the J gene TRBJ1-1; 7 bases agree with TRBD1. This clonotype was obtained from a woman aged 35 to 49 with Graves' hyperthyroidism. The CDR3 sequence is CASSFDRVAFF. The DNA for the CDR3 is TGTGCCAGCAGCTTTGACAGGGTGGCTTTCTTT.